This T cell receptor (beta chain) comes out of a study of blood T cell repertoires in COVID-19. The cohort comprised adults aged about 18 to 100 years residing in some 24 US areas. Assay used: immunoSEQ multiplex PCR; TCRdb lists only in-frame clones, some missing. The profile covers roughly 130,000 clones, with about 79% appearing a single time and approximately 9.2% taken by the ten largest. Per germline, CDR1 SGHTA and CDR2 FQGTGA. V shed 1 base and J 5 bases; nucleotides not matched to a gene: 4. This CDR3 is 15 amino acids long. Material: PBMCs or T cells enriched from blood (not recorded which). The sequence came from a middle-aged man who had recovered from COVID-19. The chain is built from TRBV7-3 and TRBJ2-7; 11 bases agree with TRBD1. The CDR3, as DNA: TGTGCCAGCAGCTTAAGAGGACAGGGGGCAGACGAGCAGTACTTC. Translated, it gives CASSLRGQGADEQYF. The variable domain in full, completed from reference TRBV7-3 and TRBJ2-7, reads GAGVSQTPSNKVTEKGKYVELRCDPISGHTALYWYRQSLGQGPEFLIYFQGTGAADDSGLPNDRFFAVRPEGSVSTLKIQRTERGDSAVYLCASSLRGQGADEQYFGPGTRLTVT.